A single sample gave rise to the 26 T cell receptor beta chains below, sequenced in a study of technical replicates of blood from a handful of donors (dated by TCRdb to 2015 to 2018). Receptors were amplified or captured by the immunoSEQ multiplex PCR assay. The table was pulled from immuneACCESS by TCRdb, which kept in-frame rearrangements only. Such tables lose some clones; where checked, under half of the loss comes from unresolved V genes, and the rest has no known cause. A total of roughly 51,000 clones appear in this sample, roughly 93% of them only once. The leading ten clones occupy 4.2% of the sample. The sequenced material came from PBMCs. Every receptor here comes from a human donor in good health. Some clones in this sample may be carry-over from other donors' samples.

The chain couples TRBV7-2 to TRBJ2-3; TRBD2 aligns across 10 bases. The CDR3 loop spans 17 amino acids. V trimming: 4 bases; J trimming: 0 bases; junction bases outside the gene matches: 7. CDR1 is SGHTA and CDR2 is FQGNSA in the germline V gene. Written as DNA, the CDR3 is TGTGCCAGCAGCTCCTCCCTAGCGGGGGCTAGCACAGATACGCAGTATTTT. It translates to CASSSSLAGASTDTQYF.

The rearrangement uses TRBV7-9 and TRBJ2-2; TRBD2 aligns across 16 bases. CDR3 length equals 19 residues. The germline V gene encodes CDR1 SEHNR and CDR2 FQNEAQ (reference sequence). V shed 5 bases and J 0 bases; nucleotides not matched to a gene: 6. DNA of the CDR3: TGTGCCAGCAGCACCATGGGACTAGCGGGGGGGTCGAACACCGGGGAGCTGTTTTTT. As protein: CASSTMGLAGGSNTGELFF.

The rearrangement joins TRBV9 to TRBJ2-1; TRBD1 aligns across 10 bases. Germline assignment: CDR1 SGDLS and CDR2 YYNGEE. The junction had 4 bases not matched to a gene; V was cut back by 2 bases and J by 8 bases. The CDR3 is made up of 14 amino acids. CDR3 in amino acids: CASSVTGTGDEQFF. For the CDR3, the DNA is TGTGCCAGCAGCGTGACCGGGACAGGGGATGAGCAGTTCTTC.

To note about this clone: Additional DNA sequences in this sample encode the identical CDR3. The V call is TRBV15, the J call TRBJ1-1; D possibly corresponds to TRBD1 (5 bases). This CDR3 has 15 amino acids. Trimming took off 0 bases at V and 0 bases at J, with 8 bases between the two ends. Germline CDR1 reads LNHNV; CDR2 reads YYDKDF (reference sequence). The CDR3 loop is CATSRDQGVNTEAFF. The CDR3 region has the DNA TGTGCCACCAGCAGAGATCAAGGGGTGAACACTGAAGCTTTCTTT.

CDR3 sequence: CASSYDSMNTEAFF. The CDR3 region has the DNA TGTGCCAGCAGTTATGACAGTATGAACACTGAAGCTTTCTTT. The chain couples TRBV6-5 to TRBJ1-1, with D perhaps matching TRBD1 (5 bases). Germline loops: CDR1 MNHEY, CDR2 SVGAGI. The CDR3 runs to 14 residues. Trimming shortened V by 3 bases and J by 0 bases, and 8 bases separated the two germline ends.

The chain uses TRBV5-1 and TRBJ1-2, with TRBD1 as a possible D gene (5 bases). Germline V CDR1 and CDR2: SGHRS, YFSETQ. CDR3 size: 15 residues. V lost 2 bases and J lost 4, with 15 bases in between. The CDR3 loop reads CASSFGPGGAYGYTF. The DNA of the CDR3 is TGCGCCAGCAGCTTCGGCCCCGGGGGAGCCTATGGCTACACCTTC.

V is TRBV5-8 and J is TRBJ2-5; tentatively, D is TRBD2 (6 bases). The CDR3 contains 16 residues. V shed 6 bases and J shed 3 bases, with 21 bases lying between them. Germline CDR1 and CDR2: SGHTS and YDEGEE. In DNA, the CDR3 is TGTGCCAGCACCGTTTTTGGGGGGAAGGACGAAGAGACCCAGTACTTC. Its protein is CASTVFGGKDEETQYF. Together with reference TRBV5-8 and TRBJ2-5, the CDR3 gives the full variable domain: EAGVTQSPTHLIKTRGQQATLRCSPISGHTSVYWYQQALGLGLQFLLWYDEGEERNRGNFPPRFSGRQFPNYSSELNVNALELEDSALYLCASTVFGGKDEETQYFGPGTRLLVL.

This chain uses TRBV7-9 with TRBJ1-4; D perhaps matches TRBD1 (5 bases). V dropped 2 bases and J dropped 6 bases, with 13 bases sitting between them. This CDR3 region has 15 residues. Germline V gene data show CDR1 as SEHNR and CDR2 as FQNEAQ (reference sequence). The CDR3 sequence is CASSLRVGLDEKLFF. The CDR3 nucleotides are TGTGCCAGCAGCTTACGGGTGGGGCTCGATGAAAAACTGTTTTTT.

V is TRBV2 and J is TRBJ2-1; D possibly corresponds to TRBD2 (5 bases). The CDR3 runs 12 residues. Trimming cost V 2 bases and J 8 bases, with 7 bases left between them. Germline-derived CDR1 and CDR2 are SNHLY and FYNNEI. CDR3 region: CASSETSHEQFF. The DNA of the CDR3 is TGTGCCAGCAGTGAAACTAGTCATGAGCAGTTCTTC.

The chain joins TRBV5-4 to TRBJ2-1; maybe TRBD1 (6 bases). V was pared by 1 base and J by 9 bases, with 11 bases between. From germline, CDR1 is SGHNT and CDR2 YYREEE (reference sequence). This CDR3 is built from 13 residues. CDR3 in amino acids: CASSLNRVREQFF. Written as DNA, the CDR3 is TGTGCCAGCAGCTTGAACAGGGTTCGTGAGCAGTTCTTC.

The CDR3 DNA sequence: TGTGCCAGCAGTACGGGGACTAGCGGCTACAATGAGCAGTTCTTC. Translated: CASSTGTSGYNEQFF. V gene TRBV6-4 combines with J gene TRBJ2-1; 11 nucleotides agree with TRBD2. V gave up 5 bases and J gave up 3 bases; unmatched junction bases: 3. The germline V gene has CDR1 MRHNA and CDR2 SNTAGT. This CDR3 contains 15 residues.

The chain joins TRBV28 to TRBJ1-2; D ambiguous. The ends were cut back, 7 bases at V and 2 bases at J, with 11 bases in the middle. CDR1 and CDR2 from the germline V gene are MDHEN and SYDVKM. The CDR3 consists of 13 residues. The CDR3 loop reads CASMGGLNYGYTF. CDR3 DNA sequence: TGTGCCAGCATGGGAGGATTAAACTATGGCTACACCTTC.

V is TRBV6-5 and J is TRBJ1-4, with D unclear. Trimming removed 6 bases at V and 8 bases at J, with 7 bases between. Germline V gene data show CDR1 as MNHEY and CDR2 as SVGAGI. The CDR3 is made up of 11 amino acids. The CDR3 region is CASRAGEKLFF. CDR3 nucleotide sequence: TGTGCCAGCAGGGCGGGAGAAAAACTGTTTTTT.

The chain recombines TRBV6-4 with TRBJ1-2, with 11 bases lining up with TRBD1. Germline lookup yields CDR1 MRHNA and CDR2 SNTAGT. The V segment lost 2 bases and the J segment 4 bases; nucleotides outside the gene matches: 0. There are 14 residues in the CDR3. CDR3 in DNA: TGTGCCAGCAGTGACGGGACAGGGGGCTATGGCTACACCTTC. It codes for CASSDGTGGYGYTF.

The rearrangement uses TRBV5-1 and TRBJ2-7; D perhaps matches TRBD2 (6 bases). The CDR3 sequence is 14 residues long. Trimming removed 4 bases at V and 3 bases at J, with 14 bases between. Germline CDR1 SGHRS, CDR2 YFSETQ. The chain's CDR3 is CASSIPSALYEQYF. The CDR3 DNA reads as TGCGCCAGCAGCATACCTAGCGCTCTCTACGAGCAGTACTTC.

V gene TRBV18 combines with J gene TRBJ2-1, with 10 bases that match TRBD1. The J segment lost 1 base and the V segment lost 3 bases, leaving 3 bases of the junction unmatched. The germline CDR1 and CDR2 sequences are KGHSH and LQKENI. The CDR3 is 16 residues long. The CDR3 sequence: CASSPPGQGSYNEQFF. CDR3 in DNA: TGTGCCAGCTCACCGCCGGGACAGGGGTCCTACAATGAGCAGTTCTTC. Combining the CDR3 with reference TRBV18 and TRBJ2-1 gives the whole variable domain NAGVMQNPRHLVRRRGQEARLRCSPMKGHSHVYWYRQLPEEGLKFMVYLQKENIIDESGMPKERFSAEFPKEGPSILRIQQVVRGDSAAYFCASSPPGQGSYNEQFFGPGTRLTVL.

This clone has just one count. V and J are TRBV5-4 and TRBJ2-3; a weak D match, TRBD2 (6 bases). This CDR3 comprises 11 residues. Germline CDR1 reads SGHNT; CDR2 reads YYREEE (reference sequence). V was shortened by 7 bases and J by 8 bases, with 11 bases between the two germline ends. CDR3 nucleotide sequence: TGTGCCAGCTCTAGCGAGGTTACGCAGTATTTT. This gives the protein CASSSEVTQYF.

The chain links TRBV4-1 to TRBJ2-7, with 7 bases identical to TRBD2. Trimming cost V 5 bases and J 2 bases; bases outside gene matches: 12. Germline lookup yields CDR1 MGHRA and CDR2 YSYEKL. The CDR3 sequence is 16 residues long. In DNA, the CDR3 is TGCGCCAGCAGCGCCCTCAGCGCGGGGGTTCCCTACGAGCAGTACTTC. This translates into CASSALSAGVPYEQYF.

This rearrangement joins TRBV7-2 to TRBJ2-2; 13 bases agree with TRBD2. V gave up 5 bases and J gave up 9 bases; unmatched junction bases: 12. The CDR3 is 17 amino acids. CDR1 is SGHTA, CDR2 FQGNSA, per germline. CDR3 loop: CASSAPLTSGRARELFF. The CDR3 DNA follows: TGTGCCAGCAGCGCACCGCTAACTAGCGGGAGGGCCCGGGAGCTGTTTTTT.

This clone was found a few times. The chain has TRBV9 and TRBJ2-2, with TRBD1 identical over 8 bases. The germline gives CDR1 SGDLS, CDR2 YYNGEE. CDR3 length: 16 residues. The V segment lost 1 base and the J segment 0 bases; nucleotides outside the gene matches: 2. The DNA of the CDR3 is TGTGCCAGCAGCGTACAGGGGGCTCCGAACACCGGGGAGCTGTTTTTT. As protein: CASSVQGAPNTGELFF.

The J gene is TRBJ2-3, the V gene TRBV6-1; D unclear. From germline, CDR1 is MNHNS and CDR2 SASEGT. The CDR3 is 14 residues long. Trimming left V 7 bases short and J 4 bases short, with 15 bases between. The DNA of the CDR3 is TGTGCCAGCAAAGGTGGAGTGGTCGCAGATACGCAGTATTTT. Its protein is CASKGGVVADTQYF.

V is TRBV4-3 and J is TRBJ2-7; TRBD1 aligns across 8 bases. Germline assignment: CDR1 LGHNA and CDR2 YSLEER. V lost 2 bases to trimming and J lost 4 bases; unmatched junction nucleotides: 7. This CDR3 has 15 amino acids. The CDR3 reads CASSQYRGALYEQYF. The CDR3 DNA reads TGCGCCAGCAGCCAATACAGGGGGGCACTATACGAGCAGTACTTC.

The gene calls are TRBV4-3 and TRBJ1-1; no reliable D call. CDR3 length equals 13 residues. The germline gives CDR1 LGHNA, CDR2 YSLEER. The V end lost 0 bases, the J end lost 5 bases, and 7 bases lay between the germline ends. This CDR3 reads CASSQDEETEAFF. The CDR3 nucleotides are TGCGCCAGCAGCCAAGACGAAGAGACTGAAGCTTTCTTT.

The V call is TRBV7-9, the J call TRBJ1-1; 11 bases align to TRBD1. The trim removed 4 bases at V and 5 bases at J, leaving 6 bases unmatched. The CDR3 loop spans 15 amino acids. Germline CDR1 SEHNR, CDR2 FQNEAQ (reference sequence). CDR3 sequence reads: CASSSDRGRKTEAFF. CDR3 coding DNA: TGTGCCAGCAGCTCGGACAGGGGGCGCAAAACTGAAGCTTTCTTT.

The chain is built from TRBV5-1 and TRBJ1-1; 8 bases match TRBD1. Germline V CDR1 and CDR2: SGHRS, YFSETQ. The CDR3 is 17 residues long. The junction had 9 bases not matched to a gene; V was cut back by 1 base and J by 1 base. The CDR3 here is CASSLSPGTGENTEAFF. Here the CDR3 DNA reads TGCGCCAGCAGCTTGTCTCCCGGGACAGGTGAGAACACTGAAGCTTTCTTT.

The chain has TRBV6-5 and TRBJ2-7; TRBD1 might be the D (6 bases). V was cut by 4 bases and J by 2 bases, with 12 bases left in between. Germline values: CDR1 MNHEY, CDR2 SVGAGI. The CDR3 spans 14 residues. For the CDR3, the DNA is TGTGCCAGCAGTTTGAACAGGGCCGCCTACGAGCAGTACTTC. It codes for CASSLNRAAYEQYF.